This T cell receptor beta chain was retrieved from a study of control samples from healthy donors and cancer patients. CDR3 length: 13 amino acids. Germline V CDR1 and CDR2: GTSNPN, SVGIG (reference sequence). V was cut by 2 bases and J by 0 bases, with 7 bases left in between. Sequencing was performed with immunoSEQ multiplex PCR; in TCRdb, only in-frame clones are kept and a portion is missing. The table has approximately 68,000 clones, about 83% seen once; the top ten hold around 14%. The clonotype originates from a man in his 60s in good health. The chain employs TRBV30 and TRBJ2-5; D gene unclear. The specimen was blood. This chain's CDR3 is CAWSLGNQETQYF. In DNA, the CDR3 is TGTGCCTGGAGTCTGGGGAACCAAGAGACCCAGTACTTC. Together with reference TRBV30 and TRBJ2-5, the CDR3 gives the full variable domain: SQTIHQWPATLVQPVGSPLSLECTVEGTSNPNLYWYRQAAGRGLQLLFYSVGIGQISSEVPQNLSASRPQDRQFILSSKKLLLSDSGFYLCAWSLGNQETQYFGPGTRLLVL.